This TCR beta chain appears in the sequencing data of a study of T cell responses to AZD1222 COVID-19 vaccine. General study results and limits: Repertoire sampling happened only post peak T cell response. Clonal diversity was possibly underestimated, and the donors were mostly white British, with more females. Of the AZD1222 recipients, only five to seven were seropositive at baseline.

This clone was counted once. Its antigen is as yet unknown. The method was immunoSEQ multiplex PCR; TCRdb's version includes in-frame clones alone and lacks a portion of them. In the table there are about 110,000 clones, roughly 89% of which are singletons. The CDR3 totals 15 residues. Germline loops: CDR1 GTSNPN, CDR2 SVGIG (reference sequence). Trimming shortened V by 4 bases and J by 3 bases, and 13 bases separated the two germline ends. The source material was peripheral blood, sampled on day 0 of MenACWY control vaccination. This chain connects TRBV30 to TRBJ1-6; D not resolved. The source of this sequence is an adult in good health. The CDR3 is CAWTRAQLYNSPLHF. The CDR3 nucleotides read TGTGCCTGGACCCGGGCACAACTCTATAATTCACCCCTCCACTTT.